This is a list of T cell receptor beta chains from one sample in a study of blood T cells in healthy people across ages. TCRdb re-derived calls from the 5' RACE reads in MiXCR, one entry per CDR3 protein. Altogether hundreds of thousands of distinct CDR3 sequences are present, roughly 24% being singletons, with the ten largest covering around 3%. The same sample was also used in a study of T cells of mothers and their children.

The sample was blood. The receptors derive from a boy younger than 18 in good health. Each CDR3 is given with its conserved first and last residue. A D gene is named only where the DNA matches it firmly. Where a row states a size, it is once, few, many or the class of an expanded clone; other rows omit it.

NA	TRBV28	TRBD1	TRBJ2-1	TGTGCCAGCAGCTCAGGGGGAGTGTGGCAGTTCTTC	CASSSGGVWQFF
NA	TRBV20-1	NA	TRBJ2-5	TGCAGTGCTCCCGACGGCTCGCCATGGGAGACCCAGTACTTC	CSAPDGSPWETQYF
few	TRBV4-1	TRBD2	TRBJ2-3	TGCGCCAGCAGCCGCCGGGAGGGGGATACGCAGTATTTT	CASSRREGDTQYF
few	TRBV3-1	NA	TRBJ2-3	TGTGCCAGCAGCCACGGCAGCCGCCGGGATACGCAGTATTTT	CASSHGSRRDTQYF
NA	TRBV24-1	NA	TRBJ2-3	TGTGCCACCCAAGGGGGAAGGGCAGATACGCAGTATTTT	CATQGGRADTQYF
few	TRBV5-1	TRBD1	TRBJ2-6	TGCGCCAGCAGCTGGACAGGGATCGGGGCCAACGTCCTGACTTTC	CASSWTGIGANVLTF
NA	TRBV7-9	NA	TRBJ2-3	TGTGCCAGCAGCTTAACGGCTAGACGCACAGATACGCAGTATTTT	CASSLTARRTDTQYF
NA	TRBV4-2	NA	TRBJ1-5	TGTGCCAGCTCCCAGCAGTTTAGCAATCAGCCCCAGCATTTT	CASSQQFSNQPQHF
once	TRBV9	TRBD2	TRBJ2-1	TGTGCCAGCAGCATAGGACTAGCGGGAGAAGCCTACAATGAGCAGTTCTTC	CASSIGLAGEAYNEQFF
NA	TRBV28	TRBD1	TRBJ1-4	TGTGCCAGCCAACCCCCGACAGGGCAGGGTGAAAAACTGTTTTTT	CASQPPTGQGEKLFF
NA	TRBV24-1	NA	TRBJ2-7	TGTCCCACCAGTGATCCGGGGGCCTCCTACGAGCAGTACTTC	CPTSDPGASYEQYF
many	TRBV24-1	NA	TRBJ2-3	TGTGCCACCAGCCCACAGGACACAGATACGCAGTATTTT	CATSPQDTDTQYF
NA	TRBV11-2	NA	TRBJ2-3	TGTGCCAGCAGCTTAGGGGACACCGTTGTGAATACGCAGTATTTT	CASSLGDTVVNTQYF
few	TRBV15	NA	TRBJ2-3	TGTGCCACCAGTACCACAGGGTTCACTAGCACAGATACGCAGTATTTT	CATSTTGFTSTDTQYF
NA	TRBV6-5	NA	TRBJ1-1	TGTGCCAGCAGTTACCTTGGTTGGCGGGACACTGAAGCTTTCTTT	CASSYLGWRDTEAFF
few	TRBV3-1	NA	TRBJ2-5	TGTGCCAGCAAGACCCAGGGTATGGGGGGAGAGACCCAGTACTTC	CASKTQGMGGETQYF
NA	TRBV11-2	TRBD2	TRBJ2-7	TGTGCCAGCAGCCAGAGGGAGGGAAGATACGAGCAGTACTTC	CASSQREGRYEQYF
many	TRBV5-1	NA	TRBJ2-4	TGCGCCAGCAGCTTGGAATCTGGGGGCATTCAGTACTTC	CASSLESGGIQYF
NA	TRBV5-1	TRBD2	TRBJ2-5	TGCGCCAGCAGCTTGGAGGCGGGGGGGCAAGAAGAGACCCAGTACTTC	CASSLEAGGQEETQYF
NA	TRBV7-2	TRBD2	TRBJ2-3	TGTGCCAGCAGCGACCGACTAGCGGGAGTTGATACGCAGTATTTT	CASSDRLAGVDTQYF
few	TRBV19	NA	TRBJ1-4	TGTGCCAGTAGTATGGCAGGGGAGGAAAAACTGTTTTTT	CASSMAGEEKLFF
NA	TRBV12-3/TRBV12-4	NA	TRBJ2-2	TGTGCCAGCACCGGGACATTAGACACCGGGGAGCTGTTTTTT	CASTGTLDTGELFF
NA	TRBV11-2	TRBD1	TRBJ2-1	TGTGCCAGCAGCTTAGAGGGACAGGGGTATCGTGAGCAGTTCTTC	CASSLEGQGYREQFF
few	TRBV20-1	NA	TRBJ2-5	TGCAGTGCTGGACCGGGACATGGGGAGACCCAGTACTTC	CSAGPGHGETQYF
few	TRBV10-3	TRBD1	TRBJ1-2	TGTGCCATCAATGACAGGGACGGAAACTATGGCTACACCTTC	CAINDRDGNYGYTF
few	TRBV12-3/TRBV12-4	NA	TRBJ1-2	TGTGCCAGCACCCCGGCGCAGGGAGGCTACACCTTC	CASTPAQGGYTF
few	TRBV6-6	NA	TRBJ2-3	TGTGCCGGACCCCAAAGGGGGGTCTTCGATGGCGTATCATCGGATACGCAGTATTTT	CAGPQRGVFDGVSSDTQYF
few	TRBV5-1	TRBD2	TRBJ2-5	TGCGCCAGCAGCGAGCGGGGGGGCGAAAAGACCCAGTACTTC	CASSERGGEKTQYF
NA	TRBV2	TRBD1	TRBJ2-1	TGTGCCAGCAGTGTCGACAGGGCGATGTACAATGAGCGGTTCTTC	CASSVDRAMYNERFF
few	TRBV2	NA	TRBJ2-2	TGTGCCAGCAGTAGCGGTGGGATGGAGCTGTTTTTT	CASSSGGMELFF
few	TRBV20-1	NA	TRBJ1-1	TGCAGTGCTAGTCACCAGGGTGAAGCTTTCTTT	CSASHQGEAFF
few	TRBV7-9	TRBD2	TRBJ2-1	TGTGCCAGCAGCTTTATGGCGGGGGAGGGGTATGAGCAGTTCTTC	CASSFMAGEGYEQFF
few	TRBV29-1	NA	TRBJ1-1	TGCAGCGTTGGGAGCGGGAACACTGAAGCTTTCTTT	CSVGSGNTEAFF
NA	TRBV12-5	NA	TRBJ1-1	TGTGCTAGTGGTTTAGGGGCAGGGTCAGCTTTCTTT	CASGLGAGSAFF
few	TRBV20-1	NA	TRBJ2-7	TGCAGTGCGGAGGGGACATCCTACGAGCAGTACTTC	CSAEGTSYEQYF
few	TRBV28	NA	TRBJ2-7	TGTGCCAGCAGTTTGGACATTTACGAGCAGTACTTC	CASSLDIYEQYF
few	TRBV18	NA	TRBJ1-6	TGTGTCAGCTCACCAGGGGAAAATTCACCCCTCCACTTT	CVSSPGENSPLHF
few	TRBV4-2	NA	TRBJ2-5	TGTGCCACACAGGGAGAAGAGACCCAGTACTTC	CATQGEETQYF
NA	TRBV20-1	TRBD1	TRBJ1-3	TGCAGTGCATACAGGGGGCTCCGGTCTGGAAACACCATATATTTT	CSAYRGLRSGNTIYF
few	TRBV6-1	NA	TRBJ2-5	TGTGCCAGCAGTGGCCTCACAGGGATGGGAGAGACCCAGTACTTC	CASSGLTGMGETQYF
NA	TRBV29-1	NA	TRBJ2-5	TGCAGCGTTGAACGGGACGAGCAAGAGACCCAGTACTTC	CSVERDEQETQYF
few	TRBV5-1	NA	TRBJ1-2	TGCGCCAGCAGCTTGGGAGAAGATGGCTACACCTTC	CASSLGEDGYTF
NA	TRBV7-9	NA	TRBJ2-3	TGTGCCAGCAGCTTAATGGGGGCTGAAGATACGCAGTATTTT	CASSLMGAEDTQYF
few	TRBV20-1	NA	TRBJ1-2	TGCAGTGCTAGCGCAGGCGAACCTAACTATGGCTACACCTTC	CSASAGEPNYGYTF
NA	TRBV29-1	NA	TRBJ2-1	TGCAGCGTTGAAGAGGGGAGGAAACCTTACAATGAGCAGTTCTTC	CSVEEGRKPYNEQFF
few	TRBV7-9	NA	TRBJ2-1	TGTGCCAGCAGCGGAGAGGCGCCCCGGTATGAGCAGTTCTTC	CASSGEAPRYEQFF